Each of the 8 T cell receptor beta chains below was sequenced from the same sample in a study of a mutant IDH1 vaccine in newly diagnosed glioma. Assay: immunoSEQ multiplex PCR; the TCRdb copy retains only in-frame clones and omits some. This repertoire shows about 92,000 clones, 83% found once; its top ten account for 7.4%. This sample's time point: baseline, week 1 (first vaccination visit). Treatment described: pre-vaccination baseline after standard-of-care therapy. The sequencing here drew on PBMCs, taken from a glioma patient treated with radiotherapy, temozolomide or both. The source is a woman in her forties or fifties with glioma.

This clone has only a few counts. The chain employs TRBV6-1 and TRBJ2-1, with 10 bases that match TRBD2. Per germline, CDR1 MNHNS and CDR2 SASEGT. The CDR3 loop spans 15 amino acids. With V trimmed by 4 bases and J by 3 bases, 3 bases remained unmatched. DNA of the CDR3: TGTGCCAGCAGTGTAATAGCGGGGGGCTACAATGAGCAGTTCTTC. Translating it yields CASSVIAGGYNEQFF.

This clone was counted a single time. The chain couples TRBV5-4 to TRBJ2-1; 10 nucleotides align to TRBD1. The CDR3 runs 15 residues. CDR1 is SGHNT, CDR2 YYREEE, per germline (reference sequence). The V and J ends lost 4 bases and 4 bases, in that order; junction bases with no gene match: 5. The CDR3 DNA sequence: TGTGCCAGCAGCCCGGGACAGGGGATTTACAATGAGCAGTTCTTC. Translation: CASSPGQGIYNEQFF.

The chain carries TRBV11-3 and TRBJ1-2; D perhaps matches TRBD1 (5 bases). This CDR3 is built from 14 residues. CDR1 and CDR2 from the germline V gene are SGHNT and YENEEA. The V gene lost 5 bases and the J gene lost 2 bases, with 12 bases spanning the gap. For the CDR3, the DNA is TGTGCCAGCAGCCCTAGGGGTATGAACTATGGCTACACCTTC. The encoded protein is CASSPRGMNYGYTF.

The CDR3, as DNA: TGTGCCAGCAGTTATATCTCCGACACTGAAGCTTTCTTT. Translation: CASSYISDTEAFF. This rearrangement joins TRBV6-5 to TRBJ1-1; D remains ambiguous. The germline gives CDR1 MNHEY, CDR2 SVGAGI. The CDR3 sequence is 13 residues long. V dropped 3 bases and J dropped 3 bases, with 8 bases sitting between them.

The gene calls are TRBV5-1 and TRBJ2-7, with unresolved D. V lost 4 bases and J lost 3, with 14 bases in between. Germline CDR1 and CDR2: SGHRS and YFSETQ. The CDR3 totals 14 residues. CDR3 nucleotide sequence: TGCGCCAGCAGCCACGACCTGACCCTCTACGAGCAGTACTTC. It translates to CASSHDLTLYEQYF.

The chain links TRBV10-3 to TRBJ1-5; 7 nucleotides agree with TRBD1. CDR3 length: 13 amino acids. V was pared by 10 bases and J by 3 bases, with 6 bases of the junction left unmatched. Germline V gives CDR1 ENHRY, CDR2 SYGVKD. The CDR3: CATRGEANQPQHF. DNA for the CDR3: TGTGCCACCAGGGGGGAGGCCAATCAGCCCCAGCATTTT.

The chain carries TRBV15 and TRBJ2-7; the match to TRBD1 covers 7 bases. Germline trimming cut 0 bases from V and 1 base from J; bases unmatched to any gene: 3. This CDR3 spans 15 amino acids. Germline CDR1 is LNHNV and CDR2 is YYDKDF (reference sequence). CDR3 nucleotides: TGTGCCACCAGCAGAGAACAGGGGAGTTCCTACGAGCAGTACTTC. This gives the protein CATSREQGSSYEQYF.

The V and J genes are TRBV29-1 and TRBJ1-2, with unresolved D. Germline V lookup: CDR1 SQVTM, CDR2 ANQGSEA. This CDR3 contains 12 residues. The germline V and J ends were trimmed by 7 bases and 2 bases, with 11 bases remaining between them. The CDR3, as DNA: TGCAGCGCCGAGGCGCGGAACTATGGCTACACCTTC. It is translated as CSAEARNYGYTF.